A single sample is the source of the 7 T cell receptor beta chains below, sequenced in a study of beta chain features in type 1 diabetes. Notes on the study in general: Shorter TCRB CDR3s, moderately but significantly so, marked every one of the four CD4+ subsets in Type 1 diabetes patients.

What was sequenced were expressed TCRB transcripts, since all of the isolated RNA had been reverse transcribed. Assay used: immunoSEQ multiplex PCR; TCRdb lists only in-frame clones, some missing. The sample holds roughly 290,000 clones; about 15% are singletons and the top ten take approximately 0.015%. These receptors have no identified antigens. The sequencing input was naive CD4+ T cells from blood. The origin of the receptors is a man aged 18 to 29 with type 1 diabetes.

This clone has more than one count but fewer than ten. This rearrangement joins TRBV29-1 to TRBJ2-7; 7 bases agree with TRBD1. With 3 bases clipped from V and 2 bases from J, the junction kept 7 bases outside the gene matches. Germline assignment: CDR1 SQVTM and CDR2 ANQGSEA. CDR3 size: 14 residues. The CDR3 protein is CSVDVSGTAYEQYF. The CDR3 nucleotides read TGCAGCGTTGATGTTTCCGGGACAGCCTACGAGCAGTACTTC.

In this sample, this clone turned up a few times. This rearrangement joins TRBV30 to TRBJ2-7; no definite D call. Germline lookup yields CDR1 GTSNPN and CDR2 SVGIG (reference sequence). This CDR3 region has 11 residues. V was clipped by 0 bases and J by 6 bases, with 6 bases between them. DNA of the CDR3: TGTGCCTGGAGTGTATTTCGCGAGCAGTACTTC. Amino acid sequence: CAWSVFREQYF.

The CDR3 protein is CASSSSGGYEQYF. CDR3 nucleotide sequence: TGTGCCAGCAGTTCATCGGGGGGCTACGAGCAGTACTTC. This chain joins TRBV28 and TRBJ2-7; TRBD2 agrees at 7 bases. The CDR3 contains 13 residues. V gave up 4 bases and J gave up 3 bases; unmatched junction bases: 3. Germline V lookup: CDR1 MDHEN, CDR2 SYDVKM. Complete variable domain (other parts from reference TRBV28 and TRBJ2-7): DVKVTQSSRYLVKRTGEKVFLECVQDMDHENMFWYRQDPGLGLRLIYFSYDVKMKEKGDIPEGYSVSREKKERFSLILESASTNQTSMYLCASSSSGGYEQYFGPGTRLTVT.

J is TRBJ2-6 and V is TRBV19; TRBD2 aligns across 7 bases. CDR3 length: 13 amino acids. V was pared by 11 bases and J by 2 bases, with 3 bases of the junction left unmatched. In germline, CDR1 is LNHDA, CDR2 SQIVND (reference sequence). The CDR3 is CASGRTGANVLTF. DNA of the CDR3: TGTGCCTCCGGGAGGACTGGGGCCAACGTCCTGACTTTC.

This clone turned up a few times. The junction differs from germline at one of its ends, possibly a read error. This chain connects TRBV2 to TRBJ1-1, with TRBD1 identical over 7 bases. Germline V lookup: CDR1 SNHLY, CDR2 FYNNEI. CDR3 length: 13 residues. The DNA for the CDR3 is TGTGCCAGCAGACAGGGGCCGAACGCTGAAGCTTTCTTT. It codes for CASRQGPNAEAFF.

This clone was seen a few times. The V gene is TRBV5-6, the J gene TRBJ2-5, with D possibly matching TRBD2 (6 bases). Trimming left V 5 bases short and J 4 bases short, with 24 bases between. CDR3 length: 17 amino acids. Germline CDR1 reads SGHDT; CDR2 reads YYEEEE. The CDR3 spells CASSPGLVSLYRETQYF. For the CDR3, the DNA is TGTGCCAGCAGTCCGGGACTCGTCAGCCTTTATAGAGAGACCCAGTACTTC.

A few counts support this clone. V is TRBV18 and J is TRBJ1-1; D remains ambiguous. V was shortened by 3 bases and J by 1 base, with 9 bases between the two germline ends. The CDR3 covers 14 residues. Germline values: CDR1 KGHSH, CDR2 LQKENI. The CDR3 is CASSPLSGNTEAFF. The CDR3 bases are TGTGCCAGCTCACCCCTGTCCGGGAACACTGAAGCTTTCTTT.